This is a list of T cell receptor beta chains from one sample in a study of neurological immune-mediated disorders. TCRdb re-called the 5' RACE reads with MiXCR, one entry per CDR3 protein. The table has tens of thousands of distinct CDR3 sequences, roughly 3.9% seen once. The sample taken for sequencing was PBMCs. Receptors were obtained from a man younger than 45 with multiple sclerosis. CDR3s include the opening cysteine and the closing phenylalanine or tryptophan. D genes are given only for firm matches. Part of the rows lack a size; the others show once, few, many or a class for expanded clones.

TRBV5-5	many	TRBJ2-3	TRBD1	TGTGCCAGCAGCTTGACAGGGGCAGACACAGATACGCAGTATTTT	CASSLTGADTDTQYF
TRBV20-1	few	TRBJ2-7	-	TGCAGTGCTAGAGATCCGGGACGGACCTACTACGAGCAGTACTTC	CSARDPGRTYYEQYF
TRBV5-1	many	TRBJ2-7	-	TGCGCCAGCAGCTTGGTAAGGGGATCCTACGAGCAGTACTTC	CASSLVRGSYEQYF
TRBV7-9	many	TRBJ1-1	-	TGTGCCAGCAGCACCACAGGGAAAAGCACTGAAGCTTTCTTT	CASSTTGKSTEAFF
TRBV5-1	many	TRBJ2-7	-	TGCGCCAGCAGCCAGACCGACGGGTCCTACGAGCAGTACTTC	CASSQTDGSYEQYF
TRBV7-2	-	TRBJ1-2	-	TGTGCCAGCAGCGTCATGGAGGGGGGCTATGGCTACACCTTC	CASSVMEGGYGYTF
TRBV11-3	many	TRBJ2-1	-	TGTGCCAGCAGCTTAATAGGAACCGAGCAGTTCTTC	CASSLIGTEQFF
TRBV20-1	few	TRBJ2-4	TRBD2	TGCAGTGCTAGAGATCAGCGGCTAGCGGGCATTCAGTACTTC	CSARDQRLAGIQYF
TRBV9	many	TRBJ2-3	-	-	CASSVGSGQGTDTQYF
TRBV6-6	many	TRBJ1-2	-	TGTGCCAGCAGGCCCCCAGCCGACTATGGCTACACCTTC	CASRPPADYGYTF
TRBV6-2/TRBV6-3	many	TRBJ1-5	-	TGTGCCAGCAGTTACTCGAATAATCAGCCCCAGCATTTT	CASSYSNNQPQHF
TRBV10-3	many	TRBJ2-7	TRBD1	TGTGCCATCAGTGATGACAGGGGTTGGGAGCAGTACTTC	CAISDDRGWEQYF
TRBV7-2	many	TRBJ2-7	-	TGTGCCAGCAGCACAGAGGGGGGGACGGGCTACGAGCAGTACTTC	CASSTEGGTGYEQYF
TRBV10-3	many	TRBJ2-3	TRBD2	TGTGCCATCAGTGGCGAGCGGGGGGCTGCCACAGATACGCAGTATTTT	CAISGERGAATDTQYF
TRBV10-3	many	TRBJ2-5	TRBD2	TGTGCCATCAGTGAGGAATTGGCGGGGGGGCGAGAGACCCAGTACTTC	CAISEELAGGRETQYF
TRBV20-1	many	TRBJ2-7	-	TGCAGTGCTAGCGGGATACCCCCTAATTCCTACGAGCAGTACTTC	CSASGIPPNSYEQYF
TRBV3-1	many	TRBJ1-2	-	TGTGCCAGCAGCCAAGACTTTTTAAAATACCACTTC	CASSQDFLKYHF
TRBV7-2	many	TRBJ2-7	TRBD1	TGTGCCAGCAGGTCCAGGGGGACAGGGAGGGACGAGCAGTACTTC	CASRSRGTGRDEQYF
TRBV6-5	many	TRBJ1-2	TRBD1	TGTGCCAGCAGTCACCAGGGGGGTGGAGGGTATGGCTACACCTTC	CASSHQGGGGYGYTF
TRBV7-2	many	TRBJ2-5	TRBD2	TGTGCCAGCAGCATCGCCGGGACTAGCGTTTGGGAGACCCAGTACTTC	CASSIAGTSVWETQYF
TRBV10-3	many	TRBJ1-1	-	TGTGCCATCACCGATCGGGTCACTCCAACAATGAACACTGAAGCTTTCTTT	CAITDRVTPTMNTEAFF
TRBV15	many	TRBJ2-7	TRBD2	TGTGCCACCAGCAGAGATAGTCAGGGACTAGCTTCCGAGCAGTACTTC	CATSRDSQGLASEQYF
TRBV4-2	many	TRBJ2-7	TRBD2	TGTGCCAGCAGCCCAGTAGCGGGGAGTTCCTACGAGCAGTACTTC	CASSPVAGSSYEQYF
TRBV5-1	-	TRBJ1-1	-	TGCGTCAGCAGCCGGGTGGGGGATCCCACTGAAGCTTTCTTT	CVSSRVGDPTEAFF
TRBV2	many	TRBJ2-7	-	TGTGCCAGGAGGGGCCAGGGTACCGACGAGCAGTACTTC	CARRGQGTDEQYF
TRBV9	few	TRBJ1-6	TRBD1	TGTGCCAGCAGCCCCACGGACAGGTTTAATAATTCACCCCTCAACTTT	CASSPTDRFNNSPLNF
TRBV9	many	TRBJ2-7	-	TGTGCCAGCAGCGCCCCGGCAGGGGGGGAGGGCGAGCAGTACTTC	CASSAPAGGEGEQYF
TRBV3-1	many	TRBJ2-4	TRBD2	TGTGCCAGCAGCCCCCGGGCGGGGGGGGCCTCAAACATTCAGTACTTC	CASSPRAGGASNIQYF
TRBV14	many	TRBJ1-2	-	TGTGCCAGCAGCCAAGATCGACTCTATGGCTACACCTTC	CASSQDRLYGYTF
TRBV5-1	many	TRBJ1-4	-	TGCGCCAGCAGCTTGGACAGGAACAATGAAAAACTGTTTTTT	CASSLDRNNEKLFF
TRBV6-5	many	TRBJ2-1	-	TGTGCCAGCAACGGACCATTTCCCGATGAGCAGTTCTTC	CASNGPFPDEQFF
TRBV12-3/TRBV12-4	many	TRBJ2-7	-	TGTGCCAGCAGTTTGCCCGGGACGGACTACGAGCAGTACTTC	CASSLPGTDYEQYF
TRBV25-1	many	TRBJ2-1	TRBD2	TGTGCCAGCAGTGAGTCCGGGACTAGGGCCGGTGAGCAGTTCTTC	CASSESGTRAGEQFF
TRBV7-2	many	TRBJ2-7	TRBD1	TGTGCCAGCAGCTTACGACAGGGCTACCATGACGAGCAGTACTTC	CASSLRQGYHDEQYF
TRBV6-1	few	TRBJ1-5	-	TGTGCCAGCAGTGTATTGGACAGCATATATAGCAATCAGCCCCAGCATTTT	CASSVLDSIYSNQPQHF
TRBV5-6	many	TRBJ1-4	TRBD1	TGTGCCAGCAGCTTGGGGACAGGCTTAAATGAAAAACTGTTTTTT	CASSLGTGLNEKLFF
TRBV15	many	TRBJ2-3	TRBD2	TGTGCCACCCAGCGGGGGGACACAGATACGCAGTATTTT	CATQRGDTDTQYF
TRBV27	many	TRBJ2-7	-	TGTGCCAGCACCAAGGCAGGTCCCGAGCAGTACTTC	CASTKAGPEQYF